What follows describes a single T cell receptor (beta chain). Its cognate antigen is unknown. The data belong to a study of T cells in localized non-small cell lung cancer. Notes on the study in general: Longer overall survival was linked to higher blood T cell density. Uninvolved adjacent lung showed peak T cell clonality, exceeding tumor. Multi-region tumor sequencing was not done, so intratumor heterogeneity could not be excluded. Adjacent lung held a median roughly 60 of the top 100 tumor clones.

V was clipped by 3 bases and J by 3 bases, with 17 bases between them. The CDR3 consists of 15 residues. CDR1 is GTSNPN, CDR2 SVGIG, per germline (reference sequence). TCRdb's table, derived via immunoSEQ multiplex PCR, lists solely in-frame clones and lacks some. The sample lists some 82,000 clones; over 60% were seen once. The TCR comes from a man aged 40 to 69 with stage II squamous cell lung carcinoma. The sequencing here drew on PBMCs, taken before any cancer treatment. This chain uses TRBV30 with TRBJ1-2; D remains ambiguous. In DNA, the CDR3 is TGTGCCTGGAGGGAGGATCCCAACCTCTACTATGGCTACACCTTC. Its protein product is CAWREDPNLYYGYTF.